Listed here is a single T cell receptor beta chain. Antigen specificity is unknown. Cultured CD4+ T-cell DNA underwent Oncomine TCR Beta short-read sequencing. TCRdb processed the PCR reads anew with MiXCR; each CDR3 protein has one entry. The table has over 10,000 distinct CDR3 sequences, less than 80% seen once. The treatment: roughly nine-day PBMC culture with coronavirus spike peptide pools or control peptides (ViraFEST assay). For ViraFEST, peptide pools expanded antigen-specific T cells, after which the TCRs were sequenced. The record originates from a study of vaccination and CD4 T cells after COVID-19. Study overall: Median time from second vaccine dose to sampling was 72 days (14 to 241).

The CDR3 length is 16 residues. The V end lost 0 bases, the J end lost 5 bases, and 19 bases lay between the germline ends. Per germline, CDR1 DFQATT and CDR2 SNEGSKA (reference sequence). This receptor was obtained from a human donor who had recovered from COVID-19. The rearrangement joins TRBV20-1 to TRBJ1-2; D is perhaps TRBD1 (6 bases). The material sequenced was CD4+ T cells from blood, cultured in vitro. The CDR3 DNA reads TGCAGTGCTAGAGAGGGGGGCACGGGGCGGAGGTATGGCTACACCTTC. This translates into CSAREGGTGRRYGYTF.